These 5 T cell receptor beta chains were sequenced from one sample in a study of T cell repertoires in cytomegalovirus infection. MiXCR, run by TCRdb on the reads, gives a single entry per CDR3 protein. Altogether more than 400,000 distinct CDR3 sequences are present, 26% being singletons, with the ten largest covering 13%. The sample taken for sequencing was PBMCs. The receptors stem from a human donor in good health (CMV status not recorded). Some clones in this sample may be carry-over from other donors' samples.

This clonotype has just a few counts. The genes are TRBV28 and TRBJ1-2, with no clear D. With 7 bases removed from V and 4 bases from J, the gap between germline ends came to 25 bases. Germline values: CDR1 MDHEN, CDR2 SYDVKM. The CDR3 is 17 residues long. In DNA, the CDR3 is TGTGCCAGCATGCTCCCGAGACATAGCGGTCGGGGCTATGGCTACACCTTC. Its protein is CASMLPRHSGRGYGYTF.

The chain joins TRBV20-1 to TRBJ2-3, with 13 bases matching TRBD2. CDR1 DFQATT and CDR2 SNEGSKA come from the germline V gene (reference sequence). V shed 4 bases and J 4 bases; nucleotides not matched to a gene: 8. The CDR3 sequence is 16 residues long. CDR3 protein: CSAIVGLAGLADTQYF. The CDR3 DNA follows: TGCAGTGCTATAGTGGGACTAGCGGGATTAGCAGATACGCAGTATTTT.

This clonotype occurred a few times. The chain combines TRBV19 with TRBJ1-5; perhaps TRBD1 as D (5 bases). CDR3 length: 13 amino acids. The V gene lost 6 bases and the J gene lost 6 bases, with 12 bases spanning the gap. Germline V gene sequence: CDR1 LNHDA, CDR2 SQIVND (reference sequence). The CDR3 here is CASSPFQGQPQHF. The CDR3 DNA is TGTGCCAGTAGCCCTTTCCAGGGTCAGCCCCAGCATTTT.

The rearrangement uses TRBV2 and TRBJ1-1, with D possibly being TRBD1 (6 bases). Between the trimmed V and J ends, which lost 7 bases and 7 bases, there was a span of 19 bases. CDR1 is SNHLY, CDR2 FYNNEI, per germline. This CDR3 has 14 residues. CDR3 nucleotide sequence: TGTGCCAGCAAAATGGACAGTGGGTCTTATGAAGCTTTCTTT. Protein: CASKMDSGSYEAFF.

CDR3 in amino acids: CASQSSGGYNEQFF. The CDR3 DNA reads as TGTGCCAGCCAGAGCAGCGGGGGTTACAATGAGCAGTTCTTC. The chain is built from TRBV6-4 and TRBJ2-1; 8 nucleotides align to TRBD2. CDR3 size: 14 residues. With 8 bases clipped from V and 4 bases from J, the junction kept 7 bases outside the gene matches. CDR1 and CDR2 (germline): MRHNA, SNTAGT.